This T cell receptor (beta chain) was identified during a study of blood T cell repertoires in COVID-19. Across the study: PBMCs, B-cell-depleted T cells, or T cells provided the cDNA or gDNA that made up the material.

Clones were read by immunoSEQ multiplex PCR, and TCRdb kept only the in-frame ones, dropping some. The data contain 85,000 to 110,000 clones, 75% to 90% of them singletons. Losses at the gene ends were 2 bases for V and 2 bases for J; bases not matched to a gene: 7. Germline assignment: CDR1 SGHDT and CDR2 YYEEEE. The length of the CDR3 is 16 residues. V gene TRBV5-6 combines with J gene TRBJ2-1; 7 bases map to TRBD1. This receptor was identified in a human donor in a cohort sampled during active or convalescent COVID-19. What was sequenced was peripheral blood. The CDR3 loop reads CASSLNDRVPYNEQFF. The CDR3 DNA reads TGTGCCAGCAGCTTAAATGACAGGGTTCCCTACAATGAGCAGTTCTTC.